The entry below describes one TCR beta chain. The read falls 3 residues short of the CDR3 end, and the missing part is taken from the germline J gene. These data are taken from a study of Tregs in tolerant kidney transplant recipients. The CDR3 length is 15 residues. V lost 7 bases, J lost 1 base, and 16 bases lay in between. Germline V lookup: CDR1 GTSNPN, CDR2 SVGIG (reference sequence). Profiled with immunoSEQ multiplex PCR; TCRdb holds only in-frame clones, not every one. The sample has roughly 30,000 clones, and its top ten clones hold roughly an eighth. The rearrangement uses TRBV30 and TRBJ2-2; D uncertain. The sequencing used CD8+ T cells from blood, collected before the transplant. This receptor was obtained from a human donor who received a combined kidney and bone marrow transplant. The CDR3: CASEGLERNTGELFF. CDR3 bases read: TGTGCCTCCGAAGGGTTGGAGAGGAACACCGGGGAG.